These 31 T cell receptor beta chains were sequenced from one sample in a study of blood T cell repertoires in COVID-19. Data came from immunoSEQ multiplex PCR; TCRdb stores just in-frame clones and leaves some out. In the table there are roughly 40,000 clones, 80% to 90% of which are singletons. The sample taken for sequencing was peripheral blood. Receptors were obtained from a woman aged 40 to 50 with acute or convalescent COVID-19.

In DNA form, the CDR3 reads TGCGCCAGCAGCTTGAATGCGGGGGAAAATGAGCAGTTCTTC. Translating gives CASSLNAGENEQFF. The rearrangement links TRBV5-1 to TRBJ2-1; 7 bases line up with TRBD2. There are 14 residues in the CDR3. With V trimmed by 1 base and J by 7 bases, 5 bases remained unmatched. The germline V gene encodes CDR1 SGHRS and CDR2 YFSETQ.

The V call is TRBV5-6, the J call TRBJ1-1; maybe TRBD1 (6 bases). The CDR3 length is 16 residues. Germline V lookup: CDR1 SGHDT, CDR2 YYEEEE. Trimming removed 2 bases at V and 0 bases at J, with 14 bases between. The CDR3 sequence: CASSLFGQTLNTEAFF. The DNA of the CDR3 is TGTGCCAGCAGCTTATTCGGACAGACCTTGAACACTGAAGCTTTCTTT.

This chain links TRBV6-1 with TRBJ2-2, with D maybe TRBD1 (6 bases). This CDR3 region has 17 residues. In germline, CDR1 is MNHNS, CDR2 SASEGT. V dropped 3 bases and J dropped 6 bases, with 20 bases sitting between them. The DNA for the CDR3 is TGTGCCAGCAGTGAGTCCTCCCGAGGACAGAAGCCCGGGGAGCTGTTTTTT. Amino acid sequence: CASSESSRGQKPGELFF.

This chain joins TRBV5-4 and TRBJ1-6; 10 bases are a match to TRBD1. The CDR3 totals 15 residues. The V and J ends lost 4 bases and 7 bases, in that order; junction bases with no gene match: 5. Germline assignment: CDR1 SGHNT and CDR2 YYREEE (reference sequence). CDR3 sequence (DNA): TGTGCCAGCAGCCCTACGGACAGGGGGAATTCACCCCTCCACTTT. Amino acid sequence: CASSPTDRGNSPLHF.

The gene calls are TRBV12-5 and TRBJ2-1; 8 bases agree with TRBD2. CDR1 and CDR2 (germline): LGHNT, FRNRAP. The length of the CDR3 is 15 residues. Trimming cost V 6 bases and J 7 bases; bases outside gene matches: 11. The chain's CDR3 is CASGKTLAASNEQFF. The CDR3 region has the DNA TGTGCTAGTGGGAAAACACTAGCGGCAAGTAATGAGCAGTTCTTC.

The V gene is TRBV9, the J gene TRBJ1-2, with D possibly matching TRBD1 (6 bases). Germline V gives CDR1 SGDLS, CDR2 YYNGEE. Trimming removed 0 bases at V and 5 bases at J, with 11 bases between. The CDR3 covers 14 residues. The CDR3 DNA sequence: TGTGCCAGCAGCGTAGCGGACAGCTTTTATGGCTACACCTTC. Protein sequence: CASSVADSFYGYTF.

The chain is built from TRBV10-3 and TRBJ1-5; D not resolved. This CDR3 spans 13 amino acids. V was clipped by 3 bases and J by 5 bases, with 8 bases between them. Germline CDR1 reads ENHRY; CDR2 reads SYGVKD. As DNA, the CDR3 is TGTGCCATCAGTGACAGGCCGGATCAGCCCCAGCATTTT. It codes for CAISDRPDQPQHF.

This clone was picked up one time. V is TRBV7-2 and J is TRBJ1-2; 10 bases fit TRBD1. There are 18 residues in the CDR3. Germline values: CDR1 SGHTA, CDR2 FQGNSA. Trimming removed 5 bases from V and 3 bases from J; junction bases left unmatched: 15. DNA for the CDR3: TGTGCCAGCAGCCAGTCCAAGACAGGGGGCCTTACTTACTATGGCTACACCTTC. Translating it yields CASSQSKTGGLTYYGYTF.

This clone was seen a few times. A junction end diverges from the germline sequence, so it may reflect a read error. This chain joins TRBV3-1 (or the pseudogene TRBV3-2) and TRBJ1-4, with TRBD1 identical over 8 bases. The germline V gene encodes CDR1 LGHDT and CDR2 YNNKEL (reference sequence). The CDR3 is made up of 12 amino acids. Here the CDR3 reads CASSQVGTGWSF. CDR3 coding DNA: TGTGCCAGCAGCCAAGTGGGGACAGGATGGTCCTTT.

This clone was recorded a few times. V is TRBV19 and J is TRBJ1-6; no firm D call. The V and J ends lost 4 bases and 8 bases respectively, with 15 bases between them. The V gene's germline CDR1 is LNHDA and CDR2 SQIVND (reference sequence). CDR3 length equals 15 residues. CDR3 nucleotides: TGTGCCAGTAGTAAGATATCGGCGGCCGATTCACCCCTCCACTTT. It is translated as CASSKISAADSPLHF.

The V gene is TRBV28, the J gene TRBJ2-7; tentatively, D is TRBD1 (6 bases). The CDR3 length is 16 residues. Trimming took off 2 bases at V and 2 bases at J, with 16 bases between the two ends. Germline loops: CDR1 MDHEN, CDR2 SYDVKM. In DNA, the CDR3 is TGTGCCAGCAGTTTAGGAGTTCGCAGGGGAACCTACGAGCAGTACTTC. This encodes CASSLGVRRGTYEQYF.

This clone has a single count. The gene calls are TRBV27 and TRBJ2-2; no definite D call. CDR1 and CDR2 (germline): MNHEY, SMNVEV (reference sequence). V shed 7 bases and J shed 2 bases, with 8 bases lying between them. The CDR3 contains 13 residues. The CDR3, as DNA: TGTGCCAGCATGTACATCAACACCGGGGAGCTGTTTTTT. This sequence encodes CASMYINTGELFF.

J is TRBJ1-2 and V is TRBV4-3; no clear D gene. The CDR3 contains 16 residues. V was clipped by 0 bases and J by 4 bases, with 15 bases between them. CDR1 and CDR2 from the germline V gene are LGHNA and YSLEER. The CDR3 region has the DNA TGCGCCAGCAGCCAAGATGGGGAGGGCCAGTCCTATGGCTACACCTTC. Protein product: CASSQDGEGQSYGYTF.

This chain uses TRBV6-5 with TRBJ2-1; TRBD2 matches 11 bases. In germline, CDR1 is MNHEY, CDR2 SVGAGI. CDR3 length: 15 amino acids. Trimming removed 6 bases from V and 5 bases from J; junction bases left unmatched: 6. CDR3 region: CASRDLAGGNNEQFF. Written as DNA, the CDR3 is TGTGCCAGCAGGGACCTAGCGGGGGGAAACAATGAGCAGTTCTTC.

The CDR3: CASTDRPPSGSYNEQFF. The CDR3 DNA follows: TGTGCCAGCACCGACAGGCCCCCTTCGGGCTCCTACAATGAGCAGTTCTTC. The V gene is TRBV27, the J gene TRBJ2-1; D is perhaps TRBD1 (6 bases). Trimming took off 7 bases at V and 0 bases at J, with 19 bases between the two ends. Per the germline V gene, CDR1 is MNHEY and CDR2 is SMNVEV (reference sequence). This CDR3 is built from 17 residues.

The chain couples TRBV2 to TRBJ1-1; D is uncertain. Germline-derived CDR1 and CDR2 are SNHLY and FYNNEI. The V and J ends lost 4 bases and 6 bases respectively, with 12 bases between them. This CDR3 is 13 amino acids long. CDR3 DNA sequence: TGTGCCAGCAGTGCCTCAAGGGAGGCTGAAGCTTTCTTT. Residues: CASSASREAEAFF.

The J gene is TRBJ1-4, the V gene TRBV6-5; 8 nucleotides line up with TRBD1. The CDR3 is made up of 14 amino acids. V lost 8 bases, J lost 10 bases, and 12 bases stayed unmatched. From germline, CDR1 is MNHEY and CDR2 SVGAGI. The CDR3 nucleotides are TGTGCCAGCGTTAATCAAGGACAGGGTGGAAAACTGTTTTTT. Protein product: CASVNQGQGGKLFF.

The V gene is TRBV5-1, the J gene TRBJ1-1; D is unclear. This CDR3 is built from 16 residues. Germline assignment: CDR1 SGHRS and CDR2 YFSETQ. Trimming left V 3 bases short and J 2 bases short, with 17 bases between. CDR3 in DNA: TGCGCCAGCAGCTCACAAGCAACGGGTATTAACACTGAAGCTTTCTTT. Translated, it gives CASSSQATGINTEAFF.

The V and J genes are TRBV28 and TRBJ1-1; D may be TRBD1 (6 bases). Germline loops: CDR1 MDHEN, CDR2 SYDVKM. This CDR3 is 17 amino acids long. V lost 5 bases, J lost 1 base, and 20 bases lay in between. The CDR3: CASSPGIGGDWNTEAFF. CDR3 DNA: TGTGCCAGCAGTCCAGGTATAGGGGGGGATTGGAACACTGAAGCTTTCTTT. Complete variable domain (other parts from reference TRBV28 and TRBJ1-1): DVKVTQSSRYLVKRTGEKVFLECVQDMDHENMFWYRQDPGLGLRLIYFSYDVKMKEKGDIPEGYSVSREKKERFSLILESASTNQTSMYLCASSPGIGGDWNTEAFFGQGTRLTVV.

The CDR3 DNA reads TGTGCCAGCAGCTTGAGCAGGGGGCAAGGTACAGATACGCAGTATTTT. Amino acid sequence: CASSLSRGQGTDTQYF. The J gene is TRBJ2-3, the V gene TRBV5-4; TRBD1 aligns across 8 bases. In germline, CDR1 is SGHNT, CDR2 YYREEE (reference sequence). This CDR3 is built from 16 residues. Unmatched junction bases numbered 7, after V lost 1 base and J lost 3 bases.

The chain uses TRBV30 and TRBJ1-4, with 8 positions matching TRBD1. Germline V gene lookup returns CDR1 GTSNPN and CDR2 SVGIG (reference sequence). This CDR3 contains 14 residues. With V trimmed by 4 bases and J by 7 bases, 8 bases remained unmatched. The CDR3 loop reads CAWTLGQGSEKLFF. Written as DNA, the CDR3 is TGTGCCTGGACCCTTGGACAGGGTAGTGAAAAACTGTTTTTT. Variable domain in full (rest from reference TRBV30 and TRBJ1-4): SQTIHQWPATLVQPVGSPLSLECTVEGTSNPNLYWYRQAAGRGLQLLFYSVGIGQISSEVPQNLSASRPQDRQFILSSKKLLLSDSGFYLCAWTLGQGSEKLFFGSGTQLSVL.

The CDR3 DNA is TGTGCCAGTAGCGGGGTAACCGGGACAGGGAGAAACATTCAGTACTTC. It yields the protein CASSGVTGTGRNIQYF. The rearrangement uses TRBV19 and TRBJ2-4, with 9 bases aligning to TRBD1. The CDR3 runs to 16 residues. Trimming at V came to 6 bases and at J to 6 bases, leaving 12 bases not matched to a gene. Germline lookup yields CDR1 LNHDA and CDR2 SQIVND (reference sequence). The complete variable domain, with remaining parts taken from reference TRBV19 and TRBJ2-4, reads DGGITQSPKYLFRKEGQNVTLSCEQNLNHDAMYWYRQDPGQGLRLIYYSQIVNDFQKGDIAEGYSVSREKKESFPLTVTSAQKNPTAFYLCASSGVTGTGRNIQYFGAGTRLSVL.

This clone has more than one count but fewer than ten. The V call is TRBV14, the J call TRBJ1-6, with 7 nucleotides matching TRBD1. Germline V gives CDR1 SGHDN, CDR2 FVKESK. The length of the CDR3 is 16 residues. V shed 3 bases and J 6 bases; nucleotides not matched to a gene: 8. The CDR3 coding sequence is TGTGCCAGCAGCCAGTCCAGGGGGACAGTTAATTCACCCCTCCACTTT. Its translation is CASSQSRGTVNSPLHF.

The V call is TRBV19, the J call TRBJ2-7, with 9 bases matching TRBD2. Per the germline V gene, CDR1 is LNHDA and CDR2 is SQIVND (reference sequence). Trimming at V came to 7 bases and at J to 3 bases, leaving 10 bases not matched to a gene. The CDR3 runs to 15 residues. The CDR3 DNA is TGTGCCAGTACCCCAGGACTAGCGAGTCACTACGAGCAGTACTTC. Translating gives CASTPGLASHYEQYF.

This clone was observed a handful of times. The chain combines TRBV5-4 with TRBJ2-7, with 7 bases that match TRBD2. The germline CDR1 and CDR2 sequences are SGHNT and YYREEE (reference sequence). Trimming removed 0 bases from V and 2 bases from J; junction bases left unmatched: 5. This CDR3 region has 15 residues. CDR3 sequence (DNA): TGTGCCAGCAGCTTGGTTAGCGGGTCTACCTACGAGCAGTACTTC. Protein product: CASSLVSGSTYEQYF.

The chain has TRBV28 and TRBJ2-7; 11 bases are a match to TRBD2. The trim removed 4 bases at V and 2 bases at J, leaving 7 bases unmatched. The CDR3 consists of 16 residues. Germline-derived CDR1 and CDR2 are MDHEN and SYDVKM. The CDR3 here is CASSSGTSGNTYEQYF. The DNA of the CDR3 is TGTGCCAGCAGTTCCGGGACTAGCGGAAATACCTACGAGCAGTACTTC.

The CDR3 reads CASSWSTGTEQYF. The CDR3, as DNA: TGTGCCAGCAGTTGGTCGACAGGCACCGAGCAGTACTTC. This rearrangement joins TRBV27 to TRBJ2-7; D possibly corresponds to TRBD1 (6 bases). The CDR3 sequence is 13 residues long. Deletions cut 4 bases from V and 6 bases from J, with 13 bases between. The germline CDR1 and CDR2 sequences are MNHEY and SMNVEV (reference sequence).

This clone has more than one count but fewer than ten. The chain has TRBV28 and TRBJ2-1; D remains unclear. Germline V gene sequence: CDR1 MDHEN, CDR2 SYDVKM. The CDR3 has 12 residues. Trimming cost V 3 bases and J 4 bases, with 4 bases left between them. DNA of the CDR3: TGTGCCAGCAGTTTCTCTTACAATGAGCAGTTCTTC. Its protein is CASSFSYNEQFF.

In nucleotides, the CDR3 is TGTGCCAGCAGTCCCAGGGCTCCCGGGGAGACCCAGTACTTC. Its protein product is CASSPRAPGETQYF. The chain couples TRBV28 to TRBJ2-5, with a tentative D call TRBD1 (5 bases). The germline V gene encodes CDR1 MDHEN and CDR2 SYDVKM. The CDR3 covers 14 residues. The V end lost 5 bases, the J end lost 5 bases, and 15 bases lay between the germline ends.

The chain joins TRBV19 to TRBJ1-1; 10 nucleotides line up with TRBD1. With 3 bases clipped from V and 1 base from J, the junction kept 8 bases outside the gene matches. CDR1 and CDR2 from the germline V gene are LNHDA and SQIVND (reference sequence). The CDR3 runs 17 residues. The CDR3 nucleotides read TGTGCCAGTAGTATGTCCGGGACAGGGGTTACGAACACTGAAGCTTTCTTT. It yields the protein CASSMSGTGVTNTEAFF. Filled out from reference TRBV19 and TRBJ1-1, the complete variable domain reads DGGITQSPKYLFRKEGQNVTLSCEQNLNHDAMYWYRQDPGQGLRLIYYSQIVNDFQKGDIAEGYSVSREKKESFPLTVTSAQKNPTAFYLCASSMSGTGVTNTEAFFGQGTRLTVV.

V and J are TRBV9 and TRBJ2-1, with D maybe TRBD1 (7 bases). The ends were cut back, 1 base at V and 4 bases at J, with 12 bases in the middle. The CDR3 consists of 15 residues. CDR1 SGDLS and CDR2 YYNGEE come from the germline V gene. This CDR3 reads CASSVTAGGYNEQFF. The CDR3 DNA is TGTGCCAGCAGCGTAACGGCAGGGGGGTACAATGAGCAGTTCTTC.